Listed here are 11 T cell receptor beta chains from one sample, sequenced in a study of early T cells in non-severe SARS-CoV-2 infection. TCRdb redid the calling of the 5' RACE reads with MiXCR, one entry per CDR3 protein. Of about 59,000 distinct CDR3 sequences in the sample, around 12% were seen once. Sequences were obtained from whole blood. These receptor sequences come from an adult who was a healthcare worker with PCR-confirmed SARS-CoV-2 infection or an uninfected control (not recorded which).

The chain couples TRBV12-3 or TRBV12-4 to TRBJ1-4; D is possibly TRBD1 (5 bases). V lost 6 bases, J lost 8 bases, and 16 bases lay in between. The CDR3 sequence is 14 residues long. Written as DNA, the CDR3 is TGTGCCAGCAGCCGGGATTTACAGGACGAAAAACTGTTTTTT. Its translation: CASSRDLQDEKLFF.

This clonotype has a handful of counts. The CDR3 DNA reads TGTGCCAGCAGCTACGAAACTGGTCCCCGTAAAGGGACTGAAGCTTTCTTT. Translating it yields CASSYETGPRKGTEAFF. The rearrangement joins TRBV5-4 to TRBJ1-1; unclear D gene. The CDR3 totals 17 residues. Germline CDR1 reads SGHNT; CDR2 reads YYREEE (reference sequence). V lost 3 bases and J lost 5, with 23 bases in between.

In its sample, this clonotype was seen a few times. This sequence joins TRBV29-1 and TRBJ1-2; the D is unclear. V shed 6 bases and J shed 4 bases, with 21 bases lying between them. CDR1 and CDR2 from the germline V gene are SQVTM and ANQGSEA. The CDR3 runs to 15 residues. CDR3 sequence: CSVAHGRLASYGYTF. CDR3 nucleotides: TGCAGCGTGGCCCACGGACGGCTTGCCTCCTATGGCTACACCTTC.

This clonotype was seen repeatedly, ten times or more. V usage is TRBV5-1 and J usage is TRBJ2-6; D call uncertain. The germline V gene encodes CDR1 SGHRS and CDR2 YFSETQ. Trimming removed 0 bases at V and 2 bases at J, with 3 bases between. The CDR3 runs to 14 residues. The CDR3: CASSLGTGANVLTF. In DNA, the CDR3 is TGCGCCAGCAGCTTGGGGACTGGGGCCAACGTCCTGACTTTC.

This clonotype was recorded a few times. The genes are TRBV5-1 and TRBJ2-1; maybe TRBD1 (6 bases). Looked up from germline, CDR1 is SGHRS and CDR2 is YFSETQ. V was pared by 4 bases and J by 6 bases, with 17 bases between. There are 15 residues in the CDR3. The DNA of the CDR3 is TGCGCCAGCAGCCTGGGGGCTCCTTTGCCCAATGAGCAGTTCTTC. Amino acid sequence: CASSLGAPLPNEQFF.

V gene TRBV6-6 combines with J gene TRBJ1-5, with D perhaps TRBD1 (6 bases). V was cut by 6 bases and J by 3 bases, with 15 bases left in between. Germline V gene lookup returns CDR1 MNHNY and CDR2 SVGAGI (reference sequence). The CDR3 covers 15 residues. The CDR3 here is CASSPQGIDNQPQHF. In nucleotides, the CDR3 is TGTGCCAGCAGCCCACAGGGAATCGACAATCAGCCCCAGCATTTT.

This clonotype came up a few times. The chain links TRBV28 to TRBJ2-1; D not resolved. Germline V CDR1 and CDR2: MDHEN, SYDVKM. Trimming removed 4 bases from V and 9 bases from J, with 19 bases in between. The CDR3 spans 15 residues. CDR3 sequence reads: CASSSVGSSIGEQFF. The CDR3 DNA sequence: TGTGCCAGCAGTTCGGTGGGTAGCTCAATCGGTGAGCAGTTCTTC. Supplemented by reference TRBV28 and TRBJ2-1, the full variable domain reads DVKVTQSSRYLVKRTGEKVFLECVQDMDHENMFWYRQDPGLGLRLIYFSYDVKMKEKGDIPEGYSVSREKKERFSLILESASTNQTSMYLCASSSVGSSIGEQFFGPGTRLTVL.

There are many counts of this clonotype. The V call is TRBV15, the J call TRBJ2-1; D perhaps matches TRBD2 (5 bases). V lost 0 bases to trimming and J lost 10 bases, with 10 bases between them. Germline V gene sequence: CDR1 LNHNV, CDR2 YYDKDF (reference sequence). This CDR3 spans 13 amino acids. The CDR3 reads CATSRDIREEQFF. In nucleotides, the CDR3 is TGTGCCACCAGCAGAGATATAAGGGAGGAGCAGTTCTTC.

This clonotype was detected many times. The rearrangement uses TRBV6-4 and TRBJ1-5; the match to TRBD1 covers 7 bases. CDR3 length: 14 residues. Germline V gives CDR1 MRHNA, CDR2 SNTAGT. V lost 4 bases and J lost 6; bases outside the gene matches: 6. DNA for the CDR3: TGTGCCAGCAGTGCGGAGGGGGCAGGTCAGCCCCAGCATTTT. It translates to CASSAEGAGQPQHF.

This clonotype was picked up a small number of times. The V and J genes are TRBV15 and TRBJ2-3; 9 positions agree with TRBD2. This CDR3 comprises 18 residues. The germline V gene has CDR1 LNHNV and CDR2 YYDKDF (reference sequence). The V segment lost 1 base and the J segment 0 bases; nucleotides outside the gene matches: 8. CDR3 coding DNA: TGTGCCACCAGCAGAGGAGGTGGACTAGCGCCTAGCACAGATACGCAGTATTTT. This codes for CATSRGGGLAPSTDTQYF. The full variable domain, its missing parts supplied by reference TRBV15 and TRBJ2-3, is DAMVIQNPRYQVTQFGKPVTLSCSQTLNHNVMYWYQQKSSQAPKLLFHYYDKDFNNEADTPDNFQSRRPNTSFCFLDIRSPGLGDTAMYLCATSRGGGLAPSTDTQYFGPGTRLTVL.

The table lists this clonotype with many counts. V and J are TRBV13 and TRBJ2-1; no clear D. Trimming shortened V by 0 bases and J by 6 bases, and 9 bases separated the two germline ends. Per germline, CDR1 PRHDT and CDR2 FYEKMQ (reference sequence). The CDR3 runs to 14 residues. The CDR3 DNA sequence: TGTGCCAGCAGCTTAGGGATGGAGCGCAATGAGCAGTTCTTC. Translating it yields CASSLGMERNEQFF.